These T cell receptor beta chains were read from a single sample in a study of blood T cell repertoires in COVID-19. The data were produced by immunoSEQ multiplex PCR, yet TCRdb's version contains in-frame clones alone and is incomplete. The sample contains roughly 150,000 clones, 76% of which appear only once. The specimen sequenced was peripheral blood. Receptor source: a woman aged 80 or older with acute or convalescent COVID-19. Both conserved end residues are part of each CDR3. The order of the fields is CDR3 protein, CDR3 DNA, D gene, J gene, V gene, clone size. A D gene is named only where the DNA matches it firmly. Clone size is stated in some rows and not others, as once, few, many or a class when expanded.

CDR3: CASSPQWPGHGETQYF
DNA: TGTGCCAGCTCACCCCAATGGCCGGGACACGGGGAGACCCAGTACTTC
D: NA
J: TRBJ2-5
V: TRBV18
size: NA

CDR3: CASSSSGANVLTF
DNA: TGTGCCAGCTCGAGTTCTGGGGCCAACGTCCTGACTTTC
D: NA
J: TRBJ2-6
V: TRBV12-3/TRBV12-4
size: NA

CDR3: CASSVSEGLGFSEKLFF
DNA: TGTGCCAGCAGCGTGTCGGAGGGGTTGGGTTTTAGTGAAAAACTGTTTTTT
D: NA
J: TRBJ1-4
V: TRBV9
size: NA

CDR3: CASSDRGGNQPQHF
DNA: TGTGCCAGTAGCGACAGGGGAGGAAATCAGCCCCAGCATTTT
D: TRBD1
J: TRBJ1-5
V: TRBV19
size: NA

CDR3: CASSEGWRGLQPQHF
DNA: TGTGCCAGCAGTGAAGGGTGGAGGGGTCTCCAGCCCCAGCATTTT
D: NA
J: TRBJ1-5
V: TRBV2
size: NA

CDR3: CASSPSSSERTQYF
DNA: TGTGCCAGCAGCCCCTCAAGTAGCGAGCGAACGCAGTATTTT
D: NA
J: TRBJ2-3
V: TRBV3-1/TRBV3-2
size: few

CDR3: CASSYGGGIGKLFF
DNA: TGTGCCAGCAGTTACGGAGGGGGCATCGGAAAACTGTTTTTT
D: TRBD1
J: TRBJ1-4
V: TRBV6-2/TRBV6-3
size: NA

CDR3: CASSDGPGRVQFF
DNA: TGTGCCAGCAGTGACGGTCCGGGGAGAGTGCAGTTCTTC
D: NA
J: TRBJ2-1
V: TRBV2
size: NA

CDR3: CASSPADREYNEQFF
DNA: TGTGCCAGTAGCCCCGCGGACAGGGAGTACAATGAGCAGTTCTTC
D: TRBD1
J: TRBJ2-1
V: TRBV19
size: NA

CDR3: CASSPQGITYEQYF
DNA: TGTGCCAGCAGTCCTCAGGGGATAACCTACGAGCAGTACTTC
D: NA
J: TRBJ2-7
V: TRBV27
size: once

CDR3: CASSRDRGYEQYF
DNA: TGTGCCAGCAGCCGTGACAGGGGCTACGAGCAGTACTTC
D: TRBD1
J: TRBJ2-7
V: TRBV14
size: once

CDR3: CASSESSGSYNEQFF
DNA: TGCGCCAGCAGTGAAAGCTCGGGCTCCTACAATGAGCAGTTCTTC
D: NA
J: TRBJ2-1
V: TRBV10-1
size: NA

CDR3: CSVGGTGDTNTEAFF
DNA: TGCAGCGTTGGAGGGACAGGTGATACGAACACTGAAGCTTTCTTT
D: TRBD1
J: TRBJ1-1
V: TRBV29-1
size: once

CDR3: CASSPTGGTEAFF
DNA: TGTGCCAGTAGCCCGACAGGGGGCACTGAAGCTTTCTTT
D: TRBD1
J: TRBJ1-1
V: TRBV19
size: NA

CDR3: CASSYTGYTEAFF
DNA: TGTGCCAGCAGCTATACAGGGTACACTGAAGCTTTCTTT
D: NA
J: TRBJ1-1
V: TRBV5-8
size: NA

CDR3: CASSAGRTSSYEQYF
DNA: TGTGCCAGCAGTGCGGGGAGAACGAGCTCCTACGAGCAGTACTTC
D: NA
J: TRBJ2-7
V: TRBV7-8
size: few

CDR3: CASAGPDTQYF
DNA: TGTGCCAGCGCGGGGCCAGATACGCAGTATTTT
D: NA
J: TRBJ2-3
V: TRBV28
size: NA

CDR3: CASSQGTAQAIPGYTF
DNA: TGTGCCAGCTCACAAGGGACAGCGCAGGCCATACCTGGCTACACCTTC
D: TRBD1
J: TRBJ1-2
V: TRBV18
size: NA